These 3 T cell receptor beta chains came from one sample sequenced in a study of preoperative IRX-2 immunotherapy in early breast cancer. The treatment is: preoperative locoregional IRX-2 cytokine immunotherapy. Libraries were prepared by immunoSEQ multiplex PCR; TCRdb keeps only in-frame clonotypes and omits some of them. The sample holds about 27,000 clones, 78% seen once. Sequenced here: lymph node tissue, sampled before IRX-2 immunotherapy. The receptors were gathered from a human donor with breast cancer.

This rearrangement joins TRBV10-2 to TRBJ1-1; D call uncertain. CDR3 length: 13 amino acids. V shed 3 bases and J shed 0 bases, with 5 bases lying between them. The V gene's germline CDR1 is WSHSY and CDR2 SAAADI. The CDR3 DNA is TGCGCCAGCAGTGATTATGTGAACACTGAAGCTTTCTTT. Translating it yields CASSDYVNTEAFF.

The DNA for the CDR3 is TGTGCCAGCAGGGCGGGATGGGACAGACATACGCAGTATTTT. Its protein is CASRAGWDRHTQYF. This chain links TRBV6-8 with TRBJ2-3; D is possibly TRBD1 (7 bases). The V end lost 6 bases, the J end lost 7 bases, and 17 bases lay between the germline ends. Germline CDR1 reads MNHGY; CDR2 reads SAAAGT. This CDR3 is built from 14 residues.

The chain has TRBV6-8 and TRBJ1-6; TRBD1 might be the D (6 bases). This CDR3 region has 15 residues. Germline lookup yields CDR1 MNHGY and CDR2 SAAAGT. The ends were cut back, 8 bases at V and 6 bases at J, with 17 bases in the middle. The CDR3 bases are TGTGCCAGCGGCTTCCAGGGGACCCTTAATTCACCCCTCCACTTT. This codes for CASGFQGTLNSPLHF.